This T cell receptor beta chain was captured by sequencing in a study of T cells in Graves' hyperthyroidism and ophthalmopathy. To note about this clonotype: Its antigen remains unidentified. A read error may explain this, as a much larger clone is one base away.

RNA transcripts served as the template for amplifying TCR beta CDR3 regions. In the first-round RT-PCR of the TCR CDR3, the HTBI primer set was used. TCRdb itself ran the multiplex PCR reads through MiXCR, one entry per CDR3 protein. The sample shows a few hundred thousand distinct CDR3 sequences, about a sixth of them seen only once. Ophthalmopathy patients showed a Clinical Activity Score of at least 3, NOSPECS grade of at least 4 and duration under 3 months. The PBMCs studied were ones that came from 10 ml fresh peripheral blood. V lost 10 bases and J lost 4; bases outside the gene matches: 13. Germline-derived CDR1 and CDR2 are ENHRY and SYGVKD. CDR3 length equals 16 residues. Findings and limits, study-wide: Most thyroid clonotypes expanded above 0.001 were also detected in blood. Ophthalmopathy onset followed model prediction by a median about 6.5 months.

The sequencing sample was made of blood. This clonotype was obtained from a woman aged 55-69 years with Graves' ophthalmopathy. The chain uses TRBV10-3 and TRBJ2-3, with 11 bases that match TRBD1. CDR3 DNA: TGTGCCACCGCTATGGGACAGGGGGACTACGCAGATACGCAGTATTTT. Translating gives CATAMGQGDYADTQYF.